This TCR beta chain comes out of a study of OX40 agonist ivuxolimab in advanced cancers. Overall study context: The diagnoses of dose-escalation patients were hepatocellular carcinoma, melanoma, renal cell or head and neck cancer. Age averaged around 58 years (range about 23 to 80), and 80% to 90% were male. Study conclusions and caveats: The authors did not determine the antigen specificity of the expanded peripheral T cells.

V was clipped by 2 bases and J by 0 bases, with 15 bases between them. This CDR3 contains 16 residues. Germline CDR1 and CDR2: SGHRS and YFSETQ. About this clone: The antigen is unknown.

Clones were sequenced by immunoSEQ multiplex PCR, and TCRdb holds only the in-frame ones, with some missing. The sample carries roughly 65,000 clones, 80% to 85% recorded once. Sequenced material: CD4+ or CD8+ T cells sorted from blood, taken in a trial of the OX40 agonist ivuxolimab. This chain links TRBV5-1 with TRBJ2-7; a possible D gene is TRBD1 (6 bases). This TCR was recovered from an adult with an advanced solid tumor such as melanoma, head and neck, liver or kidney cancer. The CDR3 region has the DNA TGCGCCAGCAGCTTCCGAGGGACACCAACCTCCTACGAGCAGTACTTC. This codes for CASSFRGTPTSYEQYF.